This TCR beta chain was recovered during a study of cytomegalovirus exposure and HLA in healthy donors. Study-wide points: The study found most TCR sequences rare, yet found some public TCRs in many donors.

V was cut by 2 bases and J by 4 bases, with 17 bases left in between. The CDR3 spans 16 residues. Germline V gene data show CDR1 as WSHSY and CDR2 as SAAADI. It was with 60 Vbeta and 13 Jbeta primers that the PCR ran. Clones were read by immunoSEQ multiplex PCR, and TCRdb kept only the in-frame ones, dropping some. The sample's table shows 50,000 to 55,000 clones. Comments on this clone: Antigen: not known.

The sample taken for sequencing was PBMCs. The chain carries TRBV10-2 and TRBJ2-5, with D perhaps matching TRBD2 (6 bases). This TCR was recovered from a woman aged 55-69 years in good health and CMV-seropositive. The CDR3, as DNA: TGCGCCAGCAGTGAGGGTCTCTGGGTGCGGGGAGAGACCCAGTACTTC. The encoded protein is CASSEGLWVRGETQYF.